These 24 T cell receptor beta chains were all obtained from the same sample, sequenced in a study of blood T cells in healthy people across ages. Primers used in a second PCR of about 6 to 12 cycles were a sample-barcoded 5' primer and a J-beta primer mix. MiXCR was run by TCRdb on the 5' RACE reads, yielding one entry per CDR3 protein. Here the sample spans 540,000 or so distinct CDR3 sequences, more than 20% being singletons. This same sample was also taken into another study, of T cells of mothers and their children.

The sample taken for sequencing was blood. These receptor sequences come from a boy between 10 and 17 years old in good health.

This chain links TRBV29-1 with TRBJ1-1; D is unresolved. Germline V gives CDR1 SQVTM, CDR2 ANQGSEA. The CDR3 contains 12 residues. Deletions cut 7 bases from V and 5 bases from J, with 14 bases between. CDR3 nucleotide sequence: TGCAGCGGACTACGGGGAGGGACTGAAGCTTTCTTT. Residues: CSGLRGGTEAFF.

This sequence joins TRBV28 and TRBJ2-5, with D maybe TRBD1 (5 bases). Germline V gives CDR1 MDHEN, CDR2 SYDVKM. Trimming stripped 6 bases from V and 2 bases from J, with 10 bases between. This CDR3 contains 13 residues. CDR3: CASRISGQETQYF. In DNA, the CDR3 is TGTGCCAGCAGGATTTCAGGGCAAGAGACCCAGTACTTC.

This clonotype was seen a few times. This rearrangement joins TRBV3-1 to TRBJ2-3; maybe TRBD2 (6 bases). The CDR3 spans 16 residues. The germline CDR1 and CDR2 sequences are LGHDT and YNNKEL (reference sequence). V was clipped by 1 base and J by 3 bases, with 14 bases between them. The CDR3 loop is CASSQGRGGATDTQYF. The CDR3 bases are TGTGCCAGCAGCCAAGGAAGGGGAGGAGCGACAGATACGCAGTATTTT.

Of note for this clonotype: Germline and junction disagree at one end, which may indicate a read error. CDR3 nucleotide sequence: TGTGCCGTCAGTGAGTCCGAGGGTTGGTACGAGCAGTACTTC. Protein product: CAVSESEGWYEQYF. This chain uses TRBV10-3 with TRBJ2-7; a weak D match, TRBD2 (5 bases). The CDR3 has 14 residues. Germline V gives CDR1 ENHRY, CDR2 SYGVKD.

The V call is TRBV5-5, the J call TRBJ1-2; 11 nucleotides agree with TRBD1. V lost 6 bases to trimming and J lost 7 bases; unmatched junction nucleotides: 8. Germline V lookup: CDR1 SGHKS, CDR2 YYEKEE (reference sequence). This CDR3 contains 14 residues. The CDR3 region has the DNA TGTGCCAGCAACCATCCGGGACAGGGGGGTGGCTACACCTTC. This codes for CASNHPGQGGGYTF.

The chain combines TRBV7-9 with TRBJ1-4, with TRBD1 matching over 7 bases. CDR1 is SEHNR and CDR2 is FQNEAQ in the germline V gene (reference sequence). The junction had 2 bases not matched to a gene; V was cut back by 2 bases and J by 8 bases. This CDR3 contains 13 residues. The CDR3 bases are TGTGCCAGCAGCTTAAGACAGGGAGAAAAACTGTTTTTT. Its protein is CASSLRQGEKLFF. Looking up the rest from reference TRBV7-9 and TRBJ1-4 gives the full variable domain: DTGVSQNPRHKITKRGQNVTFRCDPISEHNRLYWYRQTLGQGPEFLTYFQNEAQLEKSRLLSDRFSAERPKGSFSTLEIQRTEQGDSAMYLCASSLRQGEKLFFGSGTQLSVL.

This clonotype was found many times. The chain couples TRBV7-2 to TRBJ2-7, with 8 positions matching TRBD2. The length of the CDR3 is 12 residues. With V trimmed by 5 bases and J by 10 bases, 7 bases remained unmatched. Germline values: CDR1 SGHTA, CDR2 FQGNSA. As DNA, the CDR3 is TGTGCCAGCAGCGCAGCCGGGACTAGACAGTACTTC. Amino acids: CASSAAGTRQYF. Filled out from reference TRBV7-2 and TRBJ2-7, the complete variable domain reads GAGVSQSPSNKVTEKGKDVELRCDPISGHTALYWYRQSLGQGLEFLIYFQGNSAPDKSGLPSDRFSAERTGGSVSTLTIQRTQQEDSAVYLCASSAAGTRQYFGPGTRLTVT.

This clonotype was counted only a few times. The chain couples TRBV7-9 to TRBJ2-5, with a possible D match to TRBD2 (5 bases). The CDR3 length is 15 residues. Germline V CDR1 and CDR2: SEHNR, FQNEAQ (reference sequence). The V and J ends lost 6 bases and 5 bases respectively, with 19 bases between them. The CDR3 DNA reads TGTGCCAGCAGTCTTAAAGGGTCCTGGGAGGAGACCCAGTACTTC. This translates into CASSLKGSWEETQYF.

The CDR3 region is CASNPSLGRIYGYTF. In DNA form, the CDR3 reads TGTGCCAGCAATCCGAGTTTAGGCAGGATTTATGGCTACACCTTC. The rearrangement joins TRBV27 to TRBJ1-2; the D is unclear. In germline, CDR1 is MNHEY, CDR2 SMNVEV (reference sequence). Trimming removed 7 bases at V and 5 bases at J, with 20 bases between. The CDR3 is made up of 15 amino acids.

The J gene is TRBJ2-7, the V gene TRBV6-1, with D perhaps being TRBD1 or TRBD2 (5 bases each). There are 14 residues in the CDR3. Germline V lookup: CDR1 MNHNS, CDR2 SASEGT. Deletions cut 5 bases from V and 4 bases from J, with 15 bases between. Here the CDR3 DNA reads TGTGCCAGCAGTATAGAGGGGACCCTATACGAGCAGTACTTC. Its protein is CASSIEGTLYEQYF.

The rearrangement joins TRBV4-3 to TRBJ2-5; D may match TRBD1 or TRBD2 (5 bases each). The assigned J gene may be wrong: the sequence end matches TRBJ2-7 better. The CDR3 has 15 amino acids. Germline V gene sequence: CDR1 LGHNA, CDR2 YSLEER. CDR3 region: CASSLIGAGSYEQYF. The CDR3 DNA follows: TGCGCCAGCAGCCTAATCGGGGCAGGGTCCTACGAGCAGTACTTC.

The genes are TRBV12-3 or TRBV12-4 and TRBJ2-1; no firm D call. Deletions cut 5 bases from V and 7 bases from J, with 9 bases between. The CDR3 totals 12 residues. This CDR3 is CASSPPQNEQFF. CDR3 nucleotides: TGTGCCAGCAGTCCTCCGCAAAATGAGCAGTTCTTC.

The rearrangement uses TRBV19 and TRBJ1-6; possible D gene TRBD1, 5 bases. The CDR3 loop spans 16 amino acids. Trimming removed 5 bases at V and 6 bases at J, with 17 bases between. Looked up from germline, CDR1 is LNHDA and CDR2 is SQIVND (reference sequence). In DNA form, the CDR3 reads TGTGCCAGTAGTCCAGACCGCCGCGGGGGTAATTCACCCCTCCACTTT. Its protein is CASSPDRRGGNSPLHF.

This chain links TRBV28 with TRBJ2-3, with 7 bases matching TRBD2. Germline assignment: CDR1 MDHEN and CDR2 SYDVKM. Germline trimming cut 5 bases from V and 2 bases from J; bases unmatched to any gene: 4. The CDR3 is 14 residues long. The chain's CDR3 is CASSRTRDTDTQYF. CDR3 sequence (DNA): TGTGCCAGCAGTCGGACTAGAGACACAGATACGCAGTATTTT.

This clonotype was counted between two and nine times. The junction shows a germline mismatch at one end, possibly a read error. V gene TRBV3-1 combines with J gene TRBJ2-1; 14 nucleotides agree with TRBD2. The V gene's germline CDR1 is LGHDT and CDR2 YNNKEL (reference sequence). CDR3 size: 19 residues. Here the CDR3 reads CSSSQALRTSGRNYNEQFF. The DNA for the CDR3 is TGTTCCAGCAGCCAAGCTCTCAGGACTAGCGGGAGGAATTACAATGAGCAGTTCTTC.

This clonotype was detected a few times. This chain links TRBV20-1 with TRBJ2-5, with 7 nucleotides matching TRBD2. The CDR3 consists of 13 residues. V lost 3 bases to trimming and J lost 1 base; unmatched junction nucleotides: 2. Germline CDR1 and CDR2: DFQATT and SNEGSKA (reference sequence). The CDR3 nucleotides are TGCAGTGCTAGGCGGACTAGCCAAGAGACCCAGTACTTC. This gives the protein CSARRTSQETQYF.

This chain links TRBV28 with TRBJ1-6; D remains ambiguous. Per germline, CDR1 MDHEN and CDR2 SYDVKM. The V end lost 7 bases, the J end lost 7 bases, and 14 bases lay between the germline ends. CDR3 length: 14 residues. CDR3 protein: CASNQGLLNSPLHF. For the CDR3, the DNA is TGTGCCAGCAACCAAGGGCTGTTGAATTCACCCCTCCACTTT.

On this clonotype itself: The junction does not match germline at one end; this may be a read error. The chain is built from TRBV20-1 and TRBJ2-5; 10 bases fit TRBD2. Germline V gene data show CDR1 as DFQATT and CDR2 as SNEGSKA (reference sequence). The CDR3 is 17 amino acids. The CDR3 region is CSAQGSLAGVLEETQHF. DNA of the CDR3: TGCAGTGCCCAAGGGTCGCTAGCGGGAGTGCTAGAAGAGACCCAGCACTTC.

The chain links TRBV9 to TRBJ2-7; D unclear. Germline V gene sequence: CDR1 SGDLS, CDR2 YYNGEE. The CDR3 spans 13 residues. V was pared by 0 bases and J by 3 bases, with 7 bases between. CDR3 coding DNA: TGTGCCAGCAGCGTAGAACCGAGCTACGAGCAGTACTTC. Translating gives CASSVEPSYEQYF. The full variable domain, in which reference TRBV9 and TRBJ2-7 provide the parts outside the CDR3, is DSGVTQTPKHLITATGQRVTLRCSPRSGDLSVYWYQQSLDQGLQFLIQYYNGEERAKGNILERFSAQQFPDLHSELNLSSLELGDSALYFCASSVEPSYEQYFGPGTRLTVT.

The CDR3 reads CSASEGQIQETQYF. The CDR3 DNA follows: TGCAGTGCTAGTGAGGGACAGATTCAAGAGACCCAGTACTTC. The genes are TRBV20-1 and TRBJ2-5, with 7 bases fitting TRBD1. The CDR3 contains 14 residues. Germline CDR1 is DFQATT and CDR2 is SNEGSKA (reference sequence). V shed 3 bases, J shed 2 bases, and the junction held 6 bases outside the gene matches.

Of note for this clonotype: A much larger clone differs by one base, so this may be a read error. CDR3 DNA: TGTGCCAGCAGTGCCAGGCGGGGGGTGGGAGGCTACACCTTC. It encodes CASSARRGVGGYTF. The chain couples TRBV12-3 or TRBV12-4 to TRBJ1-2, with D tentatively TRBD1 (5 bases). V shed 5 bases and J shed 8 bases, with 18 bases lying between them. The CDR3 runs to 14 residues.

The sample holds a few counts of this clonotype. The chain joins TRBV25-1 to TRBJ1-5; D may be TRBD1 (5 bases). This CDR3 has 14 residues. Germline CDR1 MGHDK, CDR2 SYGVNS. The V end was cut by 4 bases, the J end by 3 bases, with 10 bases between. CDR3 in amino acids: CASSGQGLNQPQHF. The CDR3 DNA follows: TGTGCCAGCAGTGGGCAGGGTCTCAATCAGCCCCAGCATTTT.

This clonotype was recorded a few times. The V and J genes are TRBV11-2 and TRBJ2-2; 11 bases fit TRBD1. The J segment lost 6 bases and the V segment lost 6 bases, leaving 6 bases of the junction unmatched. CDR1 and CDR2 from the germline V gene are SGHAT and FQNNGV. The CDR3 contains 15 residues. Here the CDR3 reads CASRWLGQGAGELFF. The CDR3, as DNA: TGTGCCAGCAGATGGTTGGGACAGGGGGCCGGGGAGCTGTTTTTT.

As concerns this clonotype: One end of the junction is discordant with germline, which a read error may explain. The V gene is TRBV7-2, the J gene TRBJ2-1; 8 nucleotides match TRBD2. The length of the CDR3 is 12 residues. Germline V lookup: CDR1 SGHTA, CDR2 FQGNSA. CDR3 residues: CASSRRGGVQLF. The CDR3 DNA is TGTGCCAGCAGCCGTCGGGGGGGCGTGCAGCTCTTC. Looking up the rest from reference TRBV7-2 and TRBJ2-1 gives the full variable domain: GAGVSQSPSNKVTEKGKDVELRCDPISGHTALYWYRQSLGQGLEFLIYFQGNSAPDKSGLPSDRFSAERTGGSVSTLTIQRTQQEDSAVYLCASSRRGGVQLFGPGTRLTVL.